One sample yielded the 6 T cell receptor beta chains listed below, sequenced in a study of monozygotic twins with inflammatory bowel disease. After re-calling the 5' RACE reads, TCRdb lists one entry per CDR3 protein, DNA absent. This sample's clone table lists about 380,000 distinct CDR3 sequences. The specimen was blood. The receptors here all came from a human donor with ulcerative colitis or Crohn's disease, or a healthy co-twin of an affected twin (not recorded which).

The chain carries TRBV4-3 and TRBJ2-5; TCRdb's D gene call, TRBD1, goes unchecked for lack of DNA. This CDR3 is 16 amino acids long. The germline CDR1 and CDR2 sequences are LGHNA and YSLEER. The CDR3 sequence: CASSQDHRGRGETQYF.

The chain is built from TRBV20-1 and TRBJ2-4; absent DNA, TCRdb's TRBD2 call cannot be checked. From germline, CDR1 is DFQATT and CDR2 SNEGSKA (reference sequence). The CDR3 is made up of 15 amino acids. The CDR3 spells CSANKGLAGRNIQYF.

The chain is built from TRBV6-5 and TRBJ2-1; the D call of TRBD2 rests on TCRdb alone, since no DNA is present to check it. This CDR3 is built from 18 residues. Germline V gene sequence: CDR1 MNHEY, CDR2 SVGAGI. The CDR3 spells CASSYSPPTSGVYNEQFF.

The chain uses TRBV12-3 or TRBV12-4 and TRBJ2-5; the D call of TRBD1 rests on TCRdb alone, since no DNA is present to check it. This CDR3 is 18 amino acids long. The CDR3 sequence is CASSSSRDRGLLEETQYF.

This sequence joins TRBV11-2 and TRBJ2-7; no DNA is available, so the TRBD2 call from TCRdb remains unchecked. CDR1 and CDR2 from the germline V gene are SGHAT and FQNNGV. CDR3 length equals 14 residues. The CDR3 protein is CASSYGRAPSEQYF. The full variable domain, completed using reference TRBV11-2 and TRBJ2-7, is EAGVAQSPRYKIIEKRQSVAFWCNPISGHATLYWYQQILGQGPKLLIQFQNNGVVDDSQLPKDRFSAERLKGVDSTLKIQPAKLEDSAVYLCASSYGRAPSEQYFGPGTRLTVT.

CDR3 sequence reads: CSADLTRSTDTQYF. V usage is TRBV20-1 and J usage is TRBJ2-3; TCRdb's D gene call, TRBD2, goes unchecked for lack of DNA. The CDR3 runs 14 residues. CDR1 and CDR2 (germline): DFQATT, SNEGSKA (reference sequence).